The present entry profiles one TCR beta chain with its context. Its antigen is undetermined. The sample originates from a study of OX40 agonist ivuxolimab in advanced cancers. Looking at the study overall: While on treatment, patients had intravenous ivuxolimab at 0.01 to 10 mg/kg every 2 weeks. Overall study findings and caveats: CD4+ and CD8+ T cells in blood underwent clonal expansion by week 6 at 0.1 to 3.0 mg/kg.

The V gene's germline CDR1 is LNHNV and CDR2 YYDKDF (reference sequence). Deletions cut 5 bases from V and 2 bases from J, with 19 bases between. The CDR3 sequence is 16 residues long. Generated by immunoSEQ multiplex PCR, the TCRdb table keeps only in-frame clones and is missing some. The profile shows 60,000 to 65,000 clones, 85% to 95% of them singletons. This receptor was identified in an adult with an advanced solid tumor such as melanoma, head and neck, liver or kidney cancer. The input for sequencing was CD4+ or CD8+ T cells sorted from blood, taken in a trial of the OX40 agonist ivuxolimab. V and J are TRBV15 and TRBJ2-7; the D gene could be TRBD1 or TRBD2 (5 bases each). The CDR3 protein is CATSARGASQAYEQYF. The CDR3 nucleotides read TGTGCCACCAGCGCCCGAGGGGCTTCGCAGGCCTACGAGCAGTACTTC.